This T cell receptor (beta chain) was documented in a study of OX40 agonist ivuxolimab in advanced cancers. Some background on the complete study: Ivuxolimab was a fully human IgG2 agonistic monoclonal antibody targeting the costimulatory receptor OX40 (CD134). Intravenous ivuxolimab was administered to patients every 2 weeks at six dose levels: 0.01, 0.1, 0.3, 1.5, 3 and 10 mg/kg. Of the approximately 50 patients in dose escalation, some 19 had hepatocellular carcinoma, some 15 had melanoma, 9 had renal cell carcinoma and 9 had head and neck cancer. The dose-escalation cohort was roughly 87% male with a mean age of about 60 years, ranging from roughly 20 to 80. Patients were allowed to have had prior anti-PD-1, anti-PD-L1 or anti-CTLA-4 therapy, and 40% of the dose-escalation patients had been treated with checkpoint inhibitors. Three dose-escalation patients achieved partial responses, one with hepatocellular carcinoma and two with cutaneous melanoma. The purpose of peripheral TCRbeta sequencing was to test whether ivuxolimab changed TCR sequence diversity and led to clonal T-cell expansion. The paper covers the monotherapy dose-escalation part of the phase I ivuxolimab trial, which included N ≈ 57 patients.

For this clone: Its specific antigen is unknown. Base qualities are missing; no much larger clone stands one base away.

Findings and caveats that apply to the study as a whole: At doses of 0.1 to 3.0 mg/kg, clonal expansion of both CD4+ and CD8+ blood T cells was observed from baseline to week 6. The antigen specificity of the clonally expanded peripheral T cells was not determined. On average, CD8+ T cells showed more expanded clones than CD4+ T cells after ivuxolimab. Low levels of normalized T-cell clonal expansion were also shown by some nonresponding patients. In the 0.1-3.0 mg/kg groups, partial responders had among the lowest normalized peripheral clonal expansion, particularly in CD8+ T cells.

Genomic DNA was extracted from sorted cells for sequencing of the TCRbeta CDR3 region. TCRbeta CDR3 regions were sequenced using the immunoSEQ Assay. Here the immuneACCESS table is served through TCRdb, limited to in-frame sequences with V and J called. Missing clones are a known gap in these copies; in checked studies unresolved V genes cover under half, and the rest lacks a known reason. The table for this sample lists tens of thousands of clones; 65% to 85% of them were counted only once. The ten largest clones take up roughly 20% of the sample. The trial excluded patients who had a history of autoimmune disease or who were on systemic immunosuppression. Peripheral blood for TCR sequencing was collected from all dose cohorts at baseline, on cycle 4 day 1, and on cycle 7 day 1. The samples were taken from a phase I, first-in-human, multicenter, open-label dose-escalation trial of ivuxolimab. The trial enrolled adults with locally advanced or metastatic head and neck squamous cell, hepatocellular, melanoma or renal cell carcinoma. Before TCR sequencing, CD4+ T cells and CD8+ T cells from peripheral blood were sorted into separate populations.

Inclusive of the bounding cysteine and phenylalanine, the CDR3 is 14 residues long. Of the read, only the CDR3 DNA is kept; its 42 bases are in frame from base 1. CDR1 and CDR2 are read off the germline V gene as LGHNA and YSLEER. The V and J ends are trimmed by 3 bases and 2 bases, leaving 7 bases between them. The sequence derives from an adult with an advanced solid tumor such as melanoma, head and neck, liver or kidney cancer. The V and J genes are TRBV4-3 and TRBJ1-4, with no confident D gene call. The specimen comprised CD4+ or CD8+ T cells sorted from blood, sampled in a trial of the OX40 agonist ivuxolimab. The CDR3 loop reads CASSQYTTNEKLFF. The nucleotide sequence reads TGCGCCAGCAGCCAGTACACTACTAATGAAAAACTGTTTTTT.